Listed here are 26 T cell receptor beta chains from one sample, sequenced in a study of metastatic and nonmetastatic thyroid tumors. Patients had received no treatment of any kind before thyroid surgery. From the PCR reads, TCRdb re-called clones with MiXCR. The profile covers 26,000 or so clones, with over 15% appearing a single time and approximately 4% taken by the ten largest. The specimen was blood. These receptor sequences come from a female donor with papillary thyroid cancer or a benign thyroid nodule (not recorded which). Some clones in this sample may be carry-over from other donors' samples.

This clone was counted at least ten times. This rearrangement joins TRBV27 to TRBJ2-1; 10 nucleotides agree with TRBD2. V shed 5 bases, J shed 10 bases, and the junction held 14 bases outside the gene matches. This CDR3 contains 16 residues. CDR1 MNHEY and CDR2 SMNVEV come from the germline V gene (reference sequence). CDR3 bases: TGTGCCAGCAGTCCCCTTAGCGGGAGGTCCGAGGGGGAGCAGTTCTTC. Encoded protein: CASSPLSGRSEGEQFF.

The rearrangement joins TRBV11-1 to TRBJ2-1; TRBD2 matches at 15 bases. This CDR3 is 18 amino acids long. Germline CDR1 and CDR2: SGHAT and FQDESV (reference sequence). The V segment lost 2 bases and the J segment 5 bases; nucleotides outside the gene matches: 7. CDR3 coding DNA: TGTGCCAGCAGCTTACTTCCGGGACTAGCGGGAGGAGACAATGAGCAGTTCTTC. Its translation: CASSLLPGLAGGDNEQFF.

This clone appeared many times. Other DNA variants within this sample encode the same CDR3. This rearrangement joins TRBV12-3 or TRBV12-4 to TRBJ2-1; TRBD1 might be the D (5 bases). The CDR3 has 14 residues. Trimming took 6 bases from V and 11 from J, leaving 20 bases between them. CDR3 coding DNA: TGTGCCAGCAGGCGAGCAGGGCTTGCCGGTAAGCAGTTCTTC. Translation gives CASRRAGLAGKQFF.

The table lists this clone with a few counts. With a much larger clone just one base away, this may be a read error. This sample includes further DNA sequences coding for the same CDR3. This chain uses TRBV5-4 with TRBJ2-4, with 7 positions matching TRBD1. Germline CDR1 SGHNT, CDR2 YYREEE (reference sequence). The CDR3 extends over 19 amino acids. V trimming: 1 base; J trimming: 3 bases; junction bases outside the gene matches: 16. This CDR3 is CASSLFPGGFARDKNIQYF. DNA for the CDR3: TGTGCCAGCAGCTTGTTCCCAGGGGGATTCGCCAGGGACAAAAACATTCAGTACTTC.

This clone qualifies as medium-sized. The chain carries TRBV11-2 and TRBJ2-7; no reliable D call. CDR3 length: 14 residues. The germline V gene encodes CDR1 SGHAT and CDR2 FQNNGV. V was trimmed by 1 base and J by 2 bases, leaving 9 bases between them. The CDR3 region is CASSLVGAPYEQYF. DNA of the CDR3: TGTGCCAGCAGCTTAGTCGGAGCCCCCTACGAGCAGTACTTC.

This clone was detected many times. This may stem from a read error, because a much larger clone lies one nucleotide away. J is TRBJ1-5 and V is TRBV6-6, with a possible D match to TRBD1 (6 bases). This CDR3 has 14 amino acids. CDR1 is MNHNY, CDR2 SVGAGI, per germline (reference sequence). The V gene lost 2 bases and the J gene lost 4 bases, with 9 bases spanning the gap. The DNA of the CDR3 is TGTGCCAGCAGTTACAGGGGGGGTAATCAGCCCCAGCATTTT. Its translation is CASSYRGGNQPQHF.

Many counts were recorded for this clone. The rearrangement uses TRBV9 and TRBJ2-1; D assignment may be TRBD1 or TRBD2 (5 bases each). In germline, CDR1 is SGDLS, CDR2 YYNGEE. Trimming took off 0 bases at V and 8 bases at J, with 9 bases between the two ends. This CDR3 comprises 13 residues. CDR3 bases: TGTGCCAGCAGCGTAGGAGGGGTGGATGAGCAGTTCTTC. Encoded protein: CASSVGGVDEQFF.

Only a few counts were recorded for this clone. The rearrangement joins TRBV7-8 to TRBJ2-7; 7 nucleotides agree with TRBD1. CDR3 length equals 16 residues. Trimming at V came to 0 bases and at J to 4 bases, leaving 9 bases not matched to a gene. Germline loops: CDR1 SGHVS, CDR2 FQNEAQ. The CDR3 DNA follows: TGTGCCAGCAGCTTAGCGGGGTGGGGGACAGCTTACGAGCAGTACTTC. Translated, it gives CASSLAGWGTAYEQYF.

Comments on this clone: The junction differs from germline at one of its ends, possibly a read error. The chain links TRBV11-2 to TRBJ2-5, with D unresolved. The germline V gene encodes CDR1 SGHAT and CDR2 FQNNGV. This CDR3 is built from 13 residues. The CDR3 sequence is CSSSRGLGETQYF. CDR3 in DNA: TGTTCCAGCAGCCGCGGTCTGGGCGAGACCCAGTACTTC. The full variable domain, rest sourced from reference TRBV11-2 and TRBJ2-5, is EAGVAQSPRYKIIEKRQSVAFWCNPISGHATLYWYQQILGQGPKLLIQFQNNGVVDDSQLPKDRFSAERLKGVDSTLKIQPAKLEDSAVYLCSSSRGLGETQYFGPGTRLLVL.

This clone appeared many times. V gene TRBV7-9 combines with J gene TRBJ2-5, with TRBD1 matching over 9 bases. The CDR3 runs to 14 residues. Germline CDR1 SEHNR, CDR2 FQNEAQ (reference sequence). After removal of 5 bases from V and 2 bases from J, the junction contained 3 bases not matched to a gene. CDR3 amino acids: CASSPGTGQETQYF. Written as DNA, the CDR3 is TGTGCCAGCAGCCCTGGGACAGGGCAAGAGACCCAGTACTTC. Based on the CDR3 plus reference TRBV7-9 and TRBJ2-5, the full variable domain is DTGVSQNPRHKITKRGQNVTFRCDPISEHNRLYWYRQTLGQGPEFLTYFQNEAQLEKSRLLSDRFSAERPKGSFSTLEIQRTEQGDSAMYLCASSPGTGQETQYFGPGTRLLVL.

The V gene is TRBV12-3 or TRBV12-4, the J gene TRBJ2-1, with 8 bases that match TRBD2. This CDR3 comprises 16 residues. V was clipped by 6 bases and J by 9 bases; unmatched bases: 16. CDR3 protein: CASRPGEVVSGGEQFF. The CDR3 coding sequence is TGTGCCAGCAGGCCGGGTGAGGTAGTAAGCGGGGGTGAGCAGTTCTTC.

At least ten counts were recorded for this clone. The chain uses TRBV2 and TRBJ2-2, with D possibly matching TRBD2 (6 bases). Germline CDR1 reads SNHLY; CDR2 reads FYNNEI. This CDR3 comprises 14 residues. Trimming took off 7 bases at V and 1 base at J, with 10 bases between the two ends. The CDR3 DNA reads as TGTGCCAGCAAGGCTAGCGAGAACACCGGGGAGCTGTTTTTT. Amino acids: CASKASENTGELFF.

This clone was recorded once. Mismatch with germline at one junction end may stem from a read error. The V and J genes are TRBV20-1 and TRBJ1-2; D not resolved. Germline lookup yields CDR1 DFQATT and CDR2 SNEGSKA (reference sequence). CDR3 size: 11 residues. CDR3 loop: CSAVPPYDYTF. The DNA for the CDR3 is TGCAGTGCTGTCCCCCCCTATGACTACACATTC.

CDR3 nucleotides: TGTGCCAGTAGTATAGGGAACACTGAAGCTTTCTTT. Translation gives CASSIGNTEAFF. The chain is built from TRBV25-1 and TRBJ1-1, with D uncertain. The CDR3 loop spans 12 amino acids. Germline values: CDR1 MGHDK, CDR2 SYGVNS. V was shortened by 9 bases and J by 1 base, with 9 bases between the two germline ends.

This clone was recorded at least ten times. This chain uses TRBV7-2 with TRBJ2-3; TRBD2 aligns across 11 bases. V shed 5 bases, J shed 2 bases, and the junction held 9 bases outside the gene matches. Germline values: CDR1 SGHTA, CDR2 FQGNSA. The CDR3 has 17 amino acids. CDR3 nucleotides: TGTGCCAGCAGCCCGCAGACTAGCGGGACTTACACAGATACGCAGTATTTT. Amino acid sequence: CASSPQTSGTYTDTQYF.

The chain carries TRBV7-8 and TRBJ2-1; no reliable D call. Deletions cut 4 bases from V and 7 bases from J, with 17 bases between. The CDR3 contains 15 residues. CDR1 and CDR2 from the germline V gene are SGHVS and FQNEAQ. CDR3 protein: CASSSARTPSNEQFF. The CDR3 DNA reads TGTGCCAGCAGCTCTGCCAGGACCCCGAGTAATGAGCAGTTCTTC.

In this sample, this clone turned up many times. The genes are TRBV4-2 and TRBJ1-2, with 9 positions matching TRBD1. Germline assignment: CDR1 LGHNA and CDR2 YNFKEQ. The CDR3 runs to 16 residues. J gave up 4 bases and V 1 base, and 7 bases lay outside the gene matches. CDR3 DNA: TGTGCCAGCAGCCAAGCGGCGGACAGGGGAGGCTATGGCTACACCTTC. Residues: CASSQAADRGGYGYTF.

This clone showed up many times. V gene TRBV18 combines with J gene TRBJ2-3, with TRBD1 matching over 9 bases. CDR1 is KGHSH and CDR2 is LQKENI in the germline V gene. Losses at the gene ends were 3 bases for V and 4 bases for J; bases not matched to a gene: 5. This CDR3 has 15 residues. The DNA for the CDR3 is TGTGCCAGCTCACCTTCACAGGGGGCGGCAGATACGCAGTATTTT. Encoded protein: CASSPSQGAADTQYF.

CDR3 sequence: CASSYSSQNYEQYF. DNA of the CDR3: TGTGCCAGCAGTTACTCGAGTCAGAACTACGAGCAGTACTTC. The rearrangement uses TRBV6-5 and TRBJ2-7; no firm D call. There are 14 residues in the CDR3. The V end was cut by 0 bases, the J end by 3 bases, with 9 bases between. CDR1 and CDR2 from the germline V gene are MNHEY and SVGAGI.

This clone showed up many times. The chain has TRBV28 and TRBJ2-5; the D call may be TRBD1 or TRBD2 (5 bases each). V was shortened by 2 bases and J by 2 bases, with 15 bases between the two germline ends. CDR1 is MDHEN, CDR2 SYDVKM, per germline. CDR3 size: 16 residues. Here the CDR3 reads CASSLVGEGLQETQYF. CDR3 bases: TGTGCCAGCAGTTTAGTGGGCGAGGGGTTACAAGAGACCCAGTACTTC.

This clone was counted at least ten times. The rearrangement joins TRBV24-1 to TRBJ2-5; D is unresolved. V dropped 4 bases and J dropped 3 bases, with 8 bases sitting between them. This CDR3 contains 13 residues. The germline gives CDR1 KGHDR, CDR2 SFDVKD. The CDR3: CATSEGWEETQYF. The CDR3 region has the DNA TGTGCCACCAGTGAAGGGTGGGAAGAGACCCAGTACTTC.

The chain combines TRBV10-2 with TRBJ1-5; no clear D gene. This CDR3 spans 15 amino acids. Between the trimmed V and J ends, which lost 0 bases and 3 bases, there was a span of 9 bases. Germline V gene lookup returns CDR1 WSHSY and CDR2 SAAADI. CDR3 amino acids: CASSESVASNQPQHF. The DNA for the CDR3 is TGCGCCAGCAGTGAGTCTGTGGCCTCCAATCAGCCCCAGCATTTT.

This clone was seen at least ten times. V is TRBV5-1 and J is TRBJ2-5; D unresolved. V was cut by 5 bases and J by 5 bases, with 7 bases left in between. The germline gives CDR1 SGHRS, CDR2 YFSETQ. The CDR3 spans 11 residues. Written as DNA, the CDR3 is TGCGCCAGCAGTCACAGTGAGACCCAGTACTTC. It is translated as CASSHSETQYF.

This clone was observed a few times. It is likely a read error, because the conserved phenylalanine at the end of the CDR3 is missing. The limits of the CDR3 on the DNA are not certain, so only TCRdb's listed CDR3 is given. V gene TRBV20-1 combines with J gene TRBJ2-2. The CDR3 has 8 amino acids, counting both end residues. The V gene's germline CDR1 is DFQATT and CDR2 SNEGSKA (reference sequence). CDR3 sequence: CSARGGAG.

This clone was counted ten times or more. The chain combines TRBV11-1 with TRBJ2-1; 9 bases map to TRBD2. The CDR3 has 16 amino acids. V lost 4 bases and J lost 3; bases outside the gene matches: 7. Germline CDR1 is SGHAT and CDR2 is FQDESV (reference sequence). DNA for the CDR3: TGTGCCAGCAGCTCGTTAGCGGGAGAGAGCTACAATGAGCAGTTCTTC. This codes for CASSSLAGESYNEQFF.

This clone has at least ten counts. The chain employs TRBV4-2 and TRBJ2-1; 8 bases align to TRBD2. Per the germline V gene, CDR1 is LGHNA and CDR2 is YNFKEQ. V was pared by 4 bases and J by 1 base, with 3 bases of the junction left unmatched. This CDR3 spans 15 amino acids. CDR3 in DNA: TGTGCCAGCAGCCCTACTAGCGGTTCCTACAATGAGCAGTTCTTC. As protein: CASSPTSGSYNEQFF.